The rows below give T cell receptor beta chains drawn from one sample of a study of control samples from healthy donors and cancer patients. Sequencing was performed with immunoSEQ multiplex PCR; in TCRdb, only in-frame clones are kept and a portion is missing. The data contain roughly 88,000 clones, roughly nine tenths of them seen just once; the ten biggest clones take up roughly 0.92%. Specimen: blood. Source of these receptors: a woman aged 25-40 years in good health. Both conserved end residues are part of each CDR3. The D gene is left open where the match is weak. Clone size is given for some rows only: seen once, a few or many times, or a class if the clone is expanded.

d_call clone_size j_call v_call cdr3_nt cdr3_aa
TRBD1 NA TRBJ2-1 TRBV11-2 TGTGCCAGCAGCTTAGACAGGGGGCTCTACAATGAGCAGTTCTTC CASSLDRGLYNEQFF
NA NA TRBJ1-2 TRBV5-1 TGCGCCAGCAGCTTTTCTGGCCTCTATGGCTACACCTTC CASSFSGLYGYTF
TRBD1 NA TRBJ1-5 TRBV7-9 TGTGCCAGCAGCTTAGACCTTGGGGTCAGGGGGCAACAGCCCCAGCATTTT CASSLDLGVRGQQPQHF
NA NA TRBJ1-2 TRBV5-6 TGTGCCAGCAGCAGTGACTATGGCTACACCTTC CASSSDYGYTF
TRBD1 NA TRBJ1-4 TRBV28 TGTGCCAGCAGTTCGACAGGGACTAATGAAAAACTGTTTTTT CASSSTGTNEKLFF
TRBD2 NA TRBJ2-2 TRBV5-5 TGTGCCAGCAGCCACGGACTAGCGGACACCGGGGAGCTGTTTTTT CASSHGLADTGELFF
NA once TRBJ2-1 TRBV10-1 TGCGCCAGCAGTGAGTCGGAGTGGGTCAATGAGCAGTTCTTC CASSESEWVNEQFF
TRBD1 NA TRBJ1-2 TRBV11-2 TGTGCCAGCAGCTCCGGGACAGGGTCTGGCTACACCTTC CASSSGTGSGYTF
TRBD1 NA TRBJ1-2 TRBV7-9 TGTGCCAGCAGCCACTCAGGGACAGCTAATGGCTACACCTTC CASSHSGTANGYTF
NA NA TRBJ2-7 TRBV9 TGTGCCAGCAGCCCAAGTTCTTCCTACGAGCAGTACTTC CASSPSSSYEQYF
TRBD2 NA TRBJ2-7 TRBV30 TGTGCCTGGAGTTACGGGGGGACGGGGTCCTACGAGCAGTACTTC CAWSYGGTGSYEQYF
TRBD1 NA TRBJ1-4 TRBV19 TGTGCCAGTAGTATCGACAGGGGAACTAATGAAAAACTGTTTTTT CASSIDRGTNEKLFF
NA NA TRBJ2-6 TRBV19 TGTGCCAGTAGTCCAGACATCTCTGGGGCCAACGTCCTGACTTTC CASSPDISGANVLTF
TRBD2 NA TRBJ2-3 TRBV9 TGTGCCAGCAGCCCTCGACGGGGGGGCGGCGATACGCAGTATTTT CASSPRRGGGDTQYF
NA NA TRBJ1-4 TRBV3-1/TRBV3-2 TGTGCCAGCAGCGTCCACCTCGGGGCTTTTAATGAAAAACTGTTTTTT CASSVHLGAFNEKLFF
TRBD1 NA TRBJ1-1 TRBV14 TGTGCCAGCAGACTGGGACAGGGGACTGAAGCTTTCTTT CASRLGQGTEAFF
TRBD1 NA TRBJ2-1 TRBV12-5 TGTGCTAGTGGTTTGCCAGGGGCCTATACAGGGGAAATCGGCAATGAGCAGTTCTTC CASGLPGAYTGEIGNEQFF
NA NA TRBJ1-1 TRBV7-2 TGTGCCAGCAGCTTAGAGGTCCCTGAAGCTTTCTTT CASSLEVPEAFF
TRBD2 NA TRBJ2-1 TRBV6-5 TGTGCCAGCAGTTACTCCGGCGGGAGGGCCTCCAATGAGCAGTTCTTC CASSYSGGRASNEQFF
NA NA TRBJ1-2 TRBV5-4 TGTGCCAGCAGCCCTGACGCGAACTATGGCTACACCTTC CASSPDANYGYTF
NA NA TRBJ1-2 TRBV6-5 TGTGCCAGCTCCTTTACTGGGGGGAACTATGGCTACACCTTC CASSFTGGNYGYTF
NA NA TRBJ2-7 TRBV7-9 TGTGCCAGCAGCTTAGCGGTGAGACAGGGAGGCGAGCAGTACTTC CASSLAVRQGGEQYF
NA NA TRBJ2-7 TRBV5-1 TGCGCCAGCAGCTTGAGAGGCTACGAGCAGTACTTC CASSLRGYEQYF
TRBD1 NA TRBJ1-6 TRBV5-1 TGCGCCAGCAGCTGGAGGGACAGGGCATCCTCACCCCTCCACTTT CASSWRDRASSPLHF
TRBD1 NA TRBJ1-4 TRBV7-2 TGTGCCAGCAGCTTAGGATCAGGGGGGGGTGAAAAACTGTTTTTT CASSLGSGGGEKLFF
NA NA TRBJ1-3 TRBV5-1 TGCGCCAGCAGCTTGGATGCAGGGGCCCACTCTGGAAACACCATATATTTT CASSLDAGAHSGNTIYF
TRBD1 NA TRBJ1-4 TRBV3-1/TRBV3-2 TGTGCCAGCAGCCCTGCCCCAACGGGACAGTCTGGTGAAAAACTGTTTTTT CASSPAPTGQSGEKLFF
NA NA TRBJ2-2 TRBV21-1 TGTGCCAGCAGGAGGACAGGGGGGAACACCGGGGAGCTGTTTTTT CASRRTGGNTGELFF
NA NA TRBJ2-1 TRBV6-5 TGTGCCAGCAGTTTCCAGGGGAATGAGCAGTTCTTC CASSFQGNEQFF
TRBD1 NA TRBJ2-2 TRBV5-1 TGCGCCAGCAGCTTAGGGACAGGGGGGCTCGGAACCGGGGAGCTGTTTTTT CASSLGTGGLGTGELFF
TRBD1 NA TRBJ1-2 TRBV7-2 TGTGCCAGCAGCCCCGGACAGGGGATACAGGACTATGGCTACACCTTC CASSPGQGIQDYGYTF
NA NA TRBJ1-4 TRBV7-9 TGTGCCAGCAGCTCAGGGTTCGGGGATGAAAAACTGTTTTTT CASSSGFGDEKLFF
TRBD1 NA TRBJ1-6 TRBV18 TGTGCCAGCTCAAGGGACAGGGCTGCACCCCTCCACTTT CASSRDRAAPLHF
NA NA TRBJ2-7 TRBV30 TGTGCCTGGGGGGCGGGGTCCTACGAGCAGTACTTC CAWGAGSYEQYF
TRBD1 NA TRBJ1-5 TRBV10-3 TGTGCCATCAGTGAGTCCCGGGACAGGGGGTCGGGGAATCAGCCCCAGCATTTT CAISESRDRGSGNQPQHF
TRBD2 NA TRBJ2-2 TRBV19 TGTGCCGGTAGTATAGAAAATCTAGCGGGACAGAACACCGGGGAGCTGTTTTTT CAGSIENLAGQNTGELFF
NA NA TRBJ1-1 TRBV4-1 TGCGCCAGCAGCCACACGGGACGGAACACTGAAGCTTTCTTT CASSHTGRNTEAFF
NA NA TRBJ2-1 TRBV25-1 TGTGCCAGCAGTGAATACGGGACACCTTACAATGAGCAGTTCTTC CASSEYGTPYNEQFF
NA once TRBJ1-1 TRBV10-3 TGTGCCATCAGGGCCGGGGCGGAGAACACTGAAGCTTTCTTT CAIRAGAENTEAFF
NA NA TRBJ2-7 TRBV6-1 TGTGCCAGCAGTGAAGAAGCCTCCCAAACGCAGTACTTC CASSEEASQTQYF
NA NA TRBJ1-1 TRBV5-4 TGTGCCAGCAGCTTGTCAGCTATGAACACTGAAGCTTTCTTT CASSLSAMNTEAFF
NA NA TRBJ1-1 TRBV6-5 TGTGCCAGCGGTCCACGGGGGGCGAAGACTGAAGCTTTCTTT CASGPRGAKTEAFF
NA NA TRBJ1-1 TRBV5-4 TGTGCCAGCAGCGGGGGACTGCTGGGTGAAGCTTTCTTT CASSGGLLGEAFF
NA NA TRBJ2-1 TRBV19 TGTGCCAGTACGACTAGCTACAATGAGCAGTTCTTC CASTTSYNEQFF
TRBD2 once TRBJ2-1 TRBV5-1 TGCGCCAGCAGCTTGTTGGTTCGTGGGACTAATGGCTACAATGAGCAGTTCTTC CASSLLVRGTNGYNEQFF